This entry describes one T cell receptor (beta chain). This specimen comes from a study of OX40 agonist ivuxolimab in advanced cancers. Background on the study: Three patients had partial responses: one hepatocellular carcinoma, two cutaneous melanoma.

This table comes from immunoSEQ multiplex PCR, and its TCRdb copy is limited to in-frame clones, with some not included. Of around 68,000 clones in the sample, around 83% were seen once. Germline V gene data show CDR1 as SGHNT and CDR2 as YYREEE (reference sequence). The CDR3 is 14 residues long. The junction had 10 bases not matched to a gene; V was cut back by 6 bases and J by 7 bases. This TCR was sampled from an adult with an advanced solid tumor such as melanoma, head and neck, liver or kidney cancer. The chain has TRBV5-4 and TRBJ2-1, with 7 bases lining up with TRBD1. This material consisted of CD4+ or CD8+ T cells sorted from blood, taken in a trial of the OX40 agonist ivuxolimab. In DNA form, the CDR3 reads TGTGCCAGCACCCCACTGACAGGGACAAATGAGCAGTTCTTC. Translating gives CASTPLTGTNEQFF. Based on the CDR3 plus reference TRBV5-4 and TRBJ2-1, the full variable domain is ETGVTQSPTHLIKTRGQQVTLRCSSQSGHNTVSWYQQALGQGPQFIFQYYREEENGRGNFPPRFSGLQFPNYSSELNVNALELDDSALYLCASTPLTGTNEQFFGPGTRLTVL.